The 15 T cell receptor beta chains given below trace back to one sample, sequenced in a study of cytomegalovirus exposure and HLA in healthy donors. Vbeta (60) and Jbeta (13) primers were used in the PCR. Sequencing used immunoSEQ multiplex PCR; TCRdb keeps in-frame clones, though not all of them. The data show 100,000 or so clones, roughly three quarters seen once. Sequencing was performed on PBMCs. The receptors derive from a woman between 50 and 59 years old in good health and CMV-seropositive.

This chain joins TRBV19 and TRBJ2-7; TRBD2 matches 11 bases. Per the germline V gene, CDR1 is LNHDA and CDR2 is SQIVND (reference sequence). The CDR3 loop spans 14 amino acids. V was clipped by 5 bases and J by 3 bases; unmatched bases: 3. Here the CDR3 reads CASSPGLAVYEQYF. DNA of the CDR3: TGTGCCAGTAGTCCGGGACTAGCGGTCTACGAGCAGTACTTC.

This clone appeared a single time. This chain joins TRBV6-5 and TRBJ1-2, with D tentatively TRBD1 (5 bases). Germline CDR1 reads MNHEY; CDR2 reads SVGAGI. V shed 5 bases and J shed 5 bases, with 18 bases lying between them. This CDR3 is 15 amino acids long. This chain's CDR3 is CASSTGTSGRYGYTF. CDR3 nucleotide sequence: TGTGCCAGCAGTACCGGGACCTCCGGGAGATATGGCTACACCTTC.

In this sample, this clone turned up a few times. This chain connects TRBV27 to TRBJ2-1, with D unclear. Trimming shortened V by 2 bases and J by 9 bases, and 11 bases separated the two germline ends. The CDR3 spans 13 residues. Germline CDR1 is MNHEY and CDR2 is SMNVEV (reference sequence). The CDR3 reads CASSLRSLGEQFF. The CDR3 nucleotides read TGTGCCAGCAGTTTACGGAGCCTTGGTGAGCAGTTCTTC.

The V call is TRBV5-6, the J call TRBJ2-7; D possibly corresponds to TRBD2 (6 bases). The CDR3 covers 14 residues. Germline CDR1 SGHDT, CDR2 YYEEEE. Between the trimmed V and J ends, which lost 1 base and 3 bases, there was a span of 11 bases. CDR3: CASSLLAGNYEQYF. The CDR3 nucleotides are TGTGCCAGCAGCTTGTTGGCGGGGAACTACGAGCAGTACTTC.

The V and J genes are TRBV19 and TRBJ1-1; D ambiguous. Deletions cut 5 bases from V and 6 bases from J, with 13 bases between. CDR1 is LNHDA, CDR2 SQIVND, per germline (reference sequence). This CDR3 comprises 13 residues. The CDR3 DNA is TGTGCCAGTAGTTTTAGCCCTCCGCCTGAAGCTTTCTTT. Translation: CASSFSPPPEAFF.

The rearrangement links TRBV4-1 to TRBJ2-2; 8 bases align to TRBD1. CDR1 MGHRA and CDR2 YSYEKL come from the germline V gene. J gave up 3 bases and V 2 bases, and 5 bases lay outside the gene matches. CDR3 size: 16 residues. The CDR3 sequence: CASSQRTGIDTGELFF. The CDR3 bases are TGCGCCAGCAGCCAAAGGACAGGGATCGACACCGGGGAGCTGTTTTTT.

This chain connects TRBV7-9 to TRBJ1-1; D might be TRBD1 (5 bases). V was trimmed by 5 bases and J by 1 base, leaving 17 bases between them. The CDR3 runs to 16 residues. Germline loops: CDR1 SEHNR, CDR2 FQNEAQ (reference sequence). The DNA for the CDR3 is TGTGCCAGCAGCGCCCGAGCGGGGACGCCGAACACTGAAGCTTTCTTT. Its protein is CASSARAGTPNTEAFF.

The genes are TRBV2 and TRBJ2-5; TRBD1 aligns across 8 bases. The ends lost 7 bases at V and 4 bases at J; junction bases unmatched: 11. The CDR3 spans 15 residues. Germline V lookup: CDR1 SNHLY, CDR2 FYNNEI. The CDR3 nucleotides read TGTGCCAGCAAACGGACAGGGAAGGATGGAGAGACCCAGTACTTC. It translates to CASKRTGKDGETQYF.

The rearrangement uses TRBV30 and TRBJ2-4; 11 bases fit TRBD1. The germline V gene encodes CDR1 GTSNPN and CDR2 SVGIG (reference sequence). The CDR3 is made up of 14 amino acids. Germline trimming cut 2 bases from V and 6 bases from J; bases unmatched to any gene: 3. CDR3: CAWSLGQGGNIQYF. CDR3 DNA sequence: TGTGCCTGGAGTTTGGGACAGGGGGGAAACATTCAGTACTTC.

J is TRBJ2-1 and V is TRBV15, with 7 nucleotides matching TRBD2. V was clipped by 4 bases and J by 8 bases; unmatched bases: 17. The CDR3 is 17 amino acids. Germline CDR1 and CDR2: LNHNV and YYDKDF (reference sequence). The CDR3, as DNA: TGTGCCACCAGCACTGGGGAGGGAACCTTCGAGGTGGATGAGCAGTTCTTC. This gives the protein CATSTGEGTFEVDEQFF.

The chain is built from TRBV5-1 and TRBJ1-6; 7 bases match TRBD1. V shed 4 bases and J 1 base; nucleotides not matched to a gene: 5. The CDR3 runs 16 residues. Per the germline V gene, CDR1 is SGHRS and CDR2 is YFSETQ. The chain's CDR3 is CASSLQTGSYNSPLHF. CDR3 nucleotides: TGCGCCAGCAGCCTGCAGACAGGGTCCTATAATTCACCCCTCCACTTT.

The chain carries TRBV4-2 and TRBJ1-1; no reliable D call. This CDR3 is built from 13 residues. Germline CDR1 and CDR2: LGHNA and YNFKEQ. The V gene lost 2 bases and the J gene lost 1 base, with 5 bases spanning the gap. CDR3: CASSQSGNTEAFF. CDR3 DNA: TGTGCCAGCAGCCAATCAGGGAACACTGAAGCTTTCTTT.

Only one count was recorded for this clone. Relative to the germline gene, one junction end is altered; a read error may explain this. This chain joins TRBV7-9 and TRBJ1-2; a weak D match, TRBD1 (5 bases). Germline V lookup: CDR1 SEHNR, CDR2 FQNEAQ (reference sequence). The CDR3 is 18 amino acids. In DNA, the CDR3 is TGTTCCAGCAGCTTTGTGGGGCCCGACACGGAGACCGATTATGGCTACACCTTC. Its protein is CSSSFVGPDTETDYGYTF.

The CDR3 nucleotides read TGTGCCAGCAGAGGTGGACCCCCGGGACTACTAAGGGGCACAGATACGCAGTATTTT. This codes for CASRGGPPGLLRGTDTQYF. This chain joins TRBV6-7 and TRBJ2-3; 7 bases are shared with TRBD2. TRBV6-7 is an ORF for which the function is uncertain. V trimming: 6 bases; J trimming: 1 base; junction bases outside the gene matches: 19. The CDR3 has 19 amino acids.

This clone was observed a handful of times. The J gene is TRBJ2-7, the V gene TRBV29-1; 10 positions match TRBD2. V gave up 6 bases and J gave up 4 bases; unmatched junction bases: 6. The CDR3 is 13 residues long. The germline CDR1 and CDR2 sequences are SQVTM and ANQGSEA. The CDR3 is CSVASGRGYEQYF. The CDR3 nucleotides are TGCAGCGTCGCTAGCGGGAGAGGGTACGAGCAGTACTTC.